Listed here are 22 T cell receptor beta chains from one sample, sequenced in a study of blood T cell repertoires in COVID-19. Clones were sequenced by immunoSEQ multiplex PCR, and TCRdb holds only the in-frame ones, with some missing. The sample lists 350,000 to 450,000 clones, approximately 89% seen once, with roughly 0.9% in the top ten. The material sequenced was PBMCs or T cells enriched from blood (not recorded which). The origin of the receptors is a woman in her thirties or forties who had been exposed to COVID-19.

The chain has TRBV19 and TRBJ1-5, with 8 bases identical to TRBD1. V shed 6 bases, J shed 7 bases, and the junction held 8 bases outside the gene matches. CDR1 and CDR2 from the germline V gene are LNHDA and SQIVND (reference sequence). The CDR3 loop spans 14 amino acids. The DNA for the CDR3 is TGTGCCAGTAGCAACCAGGGGGCAGGACAGCCCCAGCATTTT. Amino acid sequence: CASSNQGAGQPQHF.

The rearrangement links TRBV27 to TRBJ2-4, with 10 bases aligning to TRBD2. CDR1 and CDR2 (germline): MNHEY, SMNVEV (reference sequence). J lost 0 bases, V lost 0 bases, and 5 bases had no gene match. The CDR3 spans 18 residues. CDR3 region: CASSLSRLAGLAKNIQYF. In DNA form, the CDR3 reads TGTGCCAGCAGTTTATCCAGACTAGCGGGCTTAGCCAAAAACATTCAGTACTTC.

The V gene is TRBV27, the J gene TRBJ1-1; tentative D call: TRBD1 (5 bases). V lost 6 bases and J lost 2, with 19 bases in between. The CDR3 covers 16 residues. Per the germline V gene, CDR1 is MNHEY and CDR2 is SMNVEV (reference sequence). The CDR3 sequence is CASSRTAPWGNTEAFF. For the CDR3, the DNA is TGTGCCAGCAGCCGTACCGCTCCCTGGGGCAACACTGAAGCTTTCTTT.

The chain combines TRBV30 with TRBJ1-3, with 10 bases identical to TRBD1. Germline V CDR1 and CDR2: GTSNPN, SVGIG (reference sequence). The length of the CDR3 is 19 residues. The junction had 12 bases not matched to a gene; V was cut back by 1 base and J by 0 bases. CDR3 nucleotides: TGTGCCTGGAGTGCCGGGACAGGGGTTACGGAAATCTCTGGAAACACCATATATTTT. Translated, it gives CAWSAGTGVTEISGNTIYF.

This clone showed up just once. V and J are TRBV5-1 and TRBJ2-7; TRBD2 aligns across 10 bases. V lost 0 bases, J lost 6 bases, and 6 bases stayed unmatched. CDR1 and CDR2 from the germline V gene are SGHRS and YFSETQ. The CDR3 has 15 amino acids. The CDR3, as DNA: TGCGCCAGCAGCTTGGCGTCAGCGGGGGGGCCCGAGCAGTACTTC. It yields the protein CASSLASAGGPEQYF.

CDR3 amino acids: CASSELRGANYGYTF. The CDR3 DNA follows: TGTGCCAGCAGCGAACTACGGGGGGCTAACTATGGCTACACCTTC. V usage is TRBV6-2 or TRBV6-3 and J usage is TRBJ1-2, with D possibly TRBD1 on 5 matching bases. The CDR3 consists of 15 residues. V dropped 6 bases and J dropped 0 bases, with 14 bases sitting between them. Looked up from germline, CDR1 is MNHEY and CDR2 is SVGEGT.

V gene TRBV11-2 combines with J gene TRBJ2-5, with 10 nucleotides matching TRBD1. The CDR3 extends over 14 amino acids. Germline V gives CDR1 SGHAT, CDR2 FQNNGV. V lost 5 bases, J lost 5 bases, and 5 bases stayed unmatched. The CDR3 DNA sequence: TGTGCCAGCAGCCGGACAGGGGGGACCGAGACCCAGTACTTC. It codes for CASSRTGGTETQYF.

V gene TRBV11-2 combines with J gene TRBJ2-1, with unresolved D. From germline, CDR1 is SGHAT and CDR2 FQNNGV. The CDR3 has 15 amino acids. The V end was cut by 1 base, the J end by 2 bases, with 9 bases between. CDR3 region: CASSLVPLAYNEQFF. In DNA form, the CDR3 reads TGTGCCAGCAGCTTAGTTCCCCTAGCCTACAATGAGCAGTTCTTC.

This clone is a singleton in its sample. CDR3 coding DNA: TGTGCCAGCAGCTTAGTACTAGCGGACACCGGGGAGCTGTTTTTT. This translates into CASSLVLADTGELFF. This chain links TRBV7-2 with TRBJ2-2; 8 bases map to TRBD2. The CDR3 totals 15 residues. Germline lookup yields CDR1 SGHTA and CDR2 FQGNSA. With 1 base clipped from V and 3 bases from J, the junction kept 1 base outside the gene matches.

This clone has only a few counts. This chain links TRBV19 with TRBJ2-1, with 10 bases aligning to TRBD1. Germline CDR1 LNHDA, CDR2 SQIVND (reference sequence). CDR3 length: 18 residues. V was clipped by 5 bases and J by 6 bases; unmatched bases: 16. The CDR3 sequence: CASSLTRDRGHGANEQFF. The CDR3 nucleotides read TGTGCCAGTAGTCTAACTCGGGACAGGGGACATGGTGCCAATGAGCAGTTCTTC.

The chain carries TRBV12-5 and TRBJ1-2; D is possibly TRBD1 (5 bases). CDR1 is LGHNT, CDR2 FRNRAP, per germline. CDR3 length: 14 amino acids. V was cut by 0 bases and J by 4 bases, with 9 bases left in between. The CDR3 here is CASGLVEGAYGYTF. For the CDR3, the DNA is TGTGCTAGTGGTTTGGTAGAAGGGGCCTATGGCTACACCTTC.

The V gene is TRBV24-1, the J gene TRBJ2-1, with D uncertain. Per the germline V gene, CDR1 is KGHDR and CDR2 is SFDVKD. Trimming left V 4 bases short and J 9 bases short, with 12 bases between. CDR3 length: 13 residues. The CDR3: CATSDPIVVEQFF. The CDR3 DNA follows: TGTGCCACCAGTGACCCCATAGTAGTTGAGCAGTTCTTC.

The rearrangement joins TRBV2 to TRBJ1-6; 9 bases agree with TRBD1. The germline gives CDR1 SNHLY, CDR2 FYNNEI. Germline trimming cut 5 bases from V and 7 bases from J; bases unmatched to any gene: 6. The length of the CDR3 is 15 residues. The DNA for the CDR3 is TGTGCCAGCAGTACCTTCGGACAGGGGAATTCACCCCTCCACTTT. As protein: CASSTFGQGNSPLHF.

This clone showed up just once. The J gene is TRBJ2-7, the V gene TRBV5-4, with 16 bases that match TRBD2. Germline values: CDR1 SGHNT, CDR2 YYREEE (reference sequence). This CDR3 is 19 amino acids long. The J segment lost 4 bases and the V segment lost 4 bases, leaving 14 bases of the junction unmatched. The CDR3 nucleotides are TGTGCCAGCAGCCCTAGGGGGGGACTAGCGGGAGGGGTCGGATACGAGCAGTACTTC. Its protein is CASSPRGGLAGGVGYEQYF.

This chain joins TRBV2 and TRBJ1-3; D is uncertain. Germline loops: CDR1 SNHLY, CDR2 FYNNEI. The CDR3 length is 13 residues. The germline V and J ends were trimmed by 6 bases and 0 bases, with 6 bases remaining between them. CDR3 loop: CASSENSGNTIYF. CDR3 DNA: TGTGCCAGCAGCGAGAACTCTGGAAACACCATATATTTT.

The CDR3 protein is CSVTKQGNTEAFF. In DNA form, the CDR3 reads TGCAGCGTTACGAAACAGGGAAACACTGAAGCTTTCTTT. This rearrangement joins TRBV29-1 to TRBJ1-1; D may be TRBD1 (6 bases). This CDR3 comprises 13 residues. The germline CDR1 and CDR2 sequences are SQVTM and ANQGSEA. V was shortened by 5 bases and J by 2 bases, with 12 bases between the two germline ends.

V is TRBV19 and J is TRBJ2-1; 10 nucleotides match TRBD2. The CDR3 spans 19 residues. Germline assignment: CDR1 LNHDA and CDR2 SQIVND (reference sequence). J lost 0 bases, V lost 3 bases, and 11 bases had no gene match. CDR3 region: CASSIKASGRASSYNEQFF. DNA of the CDR3: TGTGCCAGTAGTATTAAAGCTAGCGGGAGAGCCTCCTCCTACAATGAGCAGTTCTTC.

The rearrangement links TRBV29-1 to TRBJ1-4, with D unresolved. The CDR3 spans 14 residues. Germline CDR1 and CDR2: SQVTM and ANQGSEA. V was shortened by 4 bases and J by 5 bases, with 14 bases between the two germline ends. DNA for the CDR3: TGCAGCGTTGCTGCGGGGTTCGGGAATGAAAAACTGTTTTTT. It specifies CSVAAGFGNEKLFF.

This chain uses TRBV6-5 with TRBJ1-2; D may be TRBD1 (6 bases). CDR3 length: 14 residues. Germline V CDR1 and CDR2: MNHEY, SVGAGI. Trimming shortened V by 6 bases and J by 0 bases, and 11 bases separated the two germline ends. Written as DNA, the CDR3 is TGTGCCAGCAGCCACAGGGATCCTAACTATGGCTACACCTTC. It is translated as CASSHRDPNYGYTF.

This clone was found once. This rearrangement joins TRBV3-1 (or the pseudogene TRBV3-2) to TRBJ2-7, with 9 bases lining up with TRBD1. The germline V gene has CDR1 LGHDT and CDR2 YNNKEL (reference sequence). V shed 6 bases, J shed 5 bases, and the junction held 5 bases outside the gene matches. The CDR3 totals 13 residues. CDR3 sequence reads: CASRYWTGDEQYF. CDR3 bases: TGTGCCAGCAGATACTGGACAGGGGACGAGCAGTACTTC.

The chain joins TRBV29-1 to TRBJ1-4; no clear D. The CDR3 totals 13 residues. CDR1 and CDR2 from the germline V gene are SQVTM and ANQGSEA. V dropped 4 bases and J dropped 4 bases, with 10 bases sitting between them. The CDR3 DNA is TGCAGCGTTGGGGCGGGAGTTAATGAAAAACTGTTTTTT. This codes for CSVGAGVNEKLFF.

This clone was observed a few times. The V and J genes are TRBV27 and TRBJ2-1, with 9 nucleotides matching TRBD2. Per the germline V gene, CDR1 is MNHEY and CDR2 is SMNVEV (reference sequence). Trimming took 4 bases from V and 5 from J; bases not matched to a gene: 9. The CDR3 totals 16 residues. DNA for the CDR3: TGTGCCAGCAGTTCCCACCCTAGCGGGGTGAACAATGAGCAGTTCTTC. It yields the protein CASSSHPSGVNNEQFF.